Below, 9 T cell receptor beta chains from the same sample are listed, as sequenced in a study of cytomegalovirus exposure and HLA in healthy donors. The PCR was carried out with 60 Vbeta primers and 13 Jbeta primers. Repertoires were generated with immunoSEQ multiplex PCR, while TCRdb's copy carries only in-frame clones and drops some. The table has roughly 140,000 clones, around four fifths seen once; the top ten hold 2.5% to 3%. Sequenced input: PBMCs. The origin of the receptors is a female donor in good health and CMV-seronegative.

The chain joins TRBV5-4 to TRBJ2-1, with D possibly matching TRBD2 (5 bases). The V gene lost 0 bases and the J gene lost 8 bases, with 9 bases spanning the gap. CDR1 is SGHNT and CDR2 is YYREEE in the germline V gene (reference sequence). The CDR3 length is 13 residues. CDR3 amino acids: CASSLGEFYEQFF. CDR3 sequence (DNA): TGTGCCAGCAGCTTGGGGGAGTTCTATGAGCAGTTCTTC.

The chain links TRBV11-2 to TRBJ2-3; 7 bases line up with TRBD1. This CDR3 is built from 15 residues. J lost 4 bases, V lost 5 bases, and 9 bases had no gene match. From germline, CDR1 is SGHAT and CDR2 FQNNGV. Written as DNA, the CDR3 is TGTGCCAGCAGCCCAACAGGGGTTGGTGCAGATACGCAGTATTTT. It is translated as CASSPTGVGADTQYF.

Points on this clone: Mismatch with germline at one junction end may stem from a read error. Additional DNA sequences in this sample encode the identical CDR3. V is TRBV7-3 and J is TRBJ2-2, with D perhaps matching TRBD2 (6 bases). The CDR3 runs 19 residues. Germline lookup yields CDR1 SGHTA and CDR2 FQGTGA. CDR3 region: CASSLYGRGGTTNTGELFF. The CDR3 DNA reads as TGTGCCAGCAGCTTATACGGGCGCGGCGGGACCACGAACACCGGGGAGCTGTTTTTC.

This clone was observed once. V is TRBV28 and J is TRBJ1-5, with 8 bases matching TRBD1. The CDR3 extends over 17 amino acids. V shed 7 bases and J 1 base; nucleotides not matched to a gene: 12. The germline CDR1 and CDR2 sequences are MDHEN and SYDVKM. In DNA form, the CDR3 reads TGTGCCAGCAACCCCTCCGGGACAGGCCGGAGCAATCAGCCCCAGCATTTT. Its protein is CASNPSGTGRSNQPQHF. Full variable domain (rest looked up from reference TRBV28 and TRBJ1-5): DVKVTQSSRYLVKRTGEKVFLECVQDMDHENMFWYRQDPGLGLRLIYFSYDVKMKEKGDIPEGYSVSREKKERFSLILESASTNQTSMYLCASNPSGTGRSNQPQHFGDGTRLSIL.

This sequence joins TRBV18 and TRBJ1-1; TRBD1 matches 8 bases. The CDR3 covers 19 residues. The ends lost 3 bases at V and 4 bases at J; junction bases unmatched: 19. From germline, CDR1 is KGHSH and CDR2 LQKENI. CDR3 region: CASSPLTATAGGYGTEAFF. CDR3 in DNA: TGTGCCAGCTCACCGCTAACCGCGACGGCAGGGGGCTATGGCACTGAAGCTTTCTTT.

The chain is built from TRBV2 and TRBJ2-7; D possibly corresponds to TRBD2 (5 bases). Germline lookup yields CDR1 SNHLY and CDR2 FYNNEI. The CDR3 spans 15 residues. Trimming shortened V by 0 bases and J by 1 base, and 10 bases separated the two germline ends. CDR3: CASSEALGRSYEQYF. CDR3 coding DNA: TGTGCCAGCAGTGAAGCGCTAGGGAGATCCTACGAGCAGTACTTC. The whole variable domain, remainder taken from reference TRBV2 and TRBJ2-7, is EPEVTQTPSHQVTQMGQEVILRCVPISNHLYFYWYRQILGQKVEFLVSFYNNEISEKSEIFDDQFSVERPDGSNFTLKIRSTKLEDSAMYFCASSEALGRSYEQYFGPGTRLTVT.

CDR3 nucleotide sequence: TGTGCCAGCAGTGAATCGAGGGAAGACAGGACTCACCGCCCCTACGAGCAGTACTTC. Translating it yields CASSESREDRTHRPYEQYF. The J gene is TRBJ2-7, the V gene TRBV6-1; D possibly corresponds to TRBD1 (6 bases). Per germline, CDR1 MNHNS and CDR2 SASEGT. Trimming stripped 2 bases from V and 2 bases from J, with 25 bases between. The CDR3 has 19 residues.

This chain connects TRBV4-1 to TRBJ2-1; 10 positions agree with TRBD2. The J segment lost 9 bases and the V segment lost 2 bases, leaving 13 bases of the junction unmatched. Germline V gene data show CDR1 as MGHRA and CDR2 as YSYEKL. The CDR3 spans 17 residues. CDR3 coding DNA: TGCGCCAGCAGCCAATCCGGGACTAGCGAGGGGGTAGGTGAGCAGTTCTTC. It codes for CASSQSGTSEGVGEQFF.

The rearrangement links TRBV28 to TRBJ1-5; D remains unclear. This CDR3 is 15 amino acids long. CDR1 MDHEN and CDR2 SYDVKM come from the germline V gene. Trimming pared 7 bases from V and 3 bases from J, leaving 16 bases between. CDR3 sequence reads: CASTLGGSHNQPQHF. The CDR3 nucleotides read TGTGCCAGCACCTTGGGCGGGAGCCACAATCAGCCCCAGCATTTT.